This T cell receptor (beta chain) derives from a study of OX40 agonist ivuxolimab in advanced cancers. The V end lost 3 bases, the J end lost 0 bases, and 12 bases lay between the germline ends. The CDR3 is made up of 16 amino acids. The germline V gene encodes CDR1 LNHDA and CDR2 SQIVND (reference sequence). Method: immunoSEQ multiplex PCR; TCRdb's copy keeps in-frame clones and lacks some. The sample records tens of thousands of clones, 88% being singletons. The sample was CD4+ or CD8+ T cells sorted from blood, taken in a trial of the OX40 agonist ivuxolimab. This TCR was sampled from an adult with an advanced solid tumor such as melanoma, head and neck, liver or kidney cancer. J is TRBJ2-4 and V is TRBV19; D perhaps matches TRBD1 (5 bases). In DNA, the CDR3 is TGTGCCAGTAGTATCGGACACCCAGGAGCCAAAAACATTCAGTACTTC. It codes for CASSIGHPGAKNIQYF.